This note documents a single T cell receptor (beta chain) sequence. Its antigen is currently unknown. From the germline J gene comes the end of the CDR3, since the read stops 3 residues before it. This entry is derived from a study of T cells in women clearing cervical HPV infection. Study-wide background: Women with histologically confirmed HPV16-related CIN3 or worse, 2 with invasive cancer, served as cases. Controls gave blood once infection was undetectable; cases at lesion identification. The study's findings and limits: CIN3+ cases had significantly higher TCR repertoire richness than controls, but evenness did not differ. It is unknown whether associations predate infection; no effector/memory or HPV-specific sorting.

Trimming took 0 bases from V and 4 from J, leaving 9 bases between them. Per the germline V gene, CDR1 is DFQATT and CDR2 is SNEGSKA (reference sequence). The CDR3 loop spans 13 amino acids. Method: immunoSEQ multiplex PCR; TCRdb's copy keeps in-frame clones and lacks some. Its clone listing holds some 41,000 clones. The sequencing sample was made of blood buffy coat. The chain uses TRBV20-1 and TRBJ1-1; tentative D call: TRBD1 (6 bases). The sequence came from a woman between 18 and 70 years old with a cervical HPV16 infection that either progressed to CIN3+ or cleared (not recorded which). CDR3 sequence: CSARDHRVTEAFF. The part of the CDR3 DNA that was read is TGCAGTGCTAGAGACCACAGGGTCACTGAA.